This entry features one T cell receptor beta chain sequence. What it binds is not known. The input for sorted-subset replicate PCRs was 200 to 250 ng DNA, 25,000 to 35,000 T cell genomes. Produced via immunoSEQ multiplex PCR; TCRdb's table is partial and in-frame only. The sample consists of some 2,100,000 clones, 93% of them appearing once. The data belong to a study of shared clonotypes between healthy human individuals. Whole-study findings and limits: Clonotypes shared by all four sorted-subset donors had higher generation probabilities than non-shared clonotypes.

As defined, naive CD8 cells were CD45RO-negative and positively selected for CCR7, with terminally differentiated effector memory CD45RA+ cells excluded. All donors qualified as healthy HIV-negative adults and had experienced no recent acute infections or vaccinations. V lost 7 bases and J 0 bases, leaving 10 bases between the germline ends. CDR1 is SQVTM, CDR2 ANQGSEA, per germline. This CDR3 is 12 amino acids long. The clonotype was recovered from a man younger than 30 in good health. Some clones in this sample may be carry-over from other donors' samples. The rearrangement uses TRBV29-1 and TRBJ2-7; D perhaps matches TRBD2 (6 bases). Sequencing was done on a sample of naive CD8+ T cells from PBMCs. The CDR3 reads CSARGISYEQYF. CDR3 sequence (DNA): TGCAGCGCCCGGGGGATCTCCTACGAGCAGTACTTC.